The 19 T cell receptor beta chains listed next were all sequenced from one sample in a study of tumor-infiltrating lymphocytes in primary liver carcinoma. From unsorted bulk tissue weighing 20-30 mg, DNA and RNA were co-extracted. From around 500 ng of total RNA, TCR beta-specific cDNA was reverse-transcribed using a constant-region primer. Library construction for TCR beta comprised three nested multiplex PCR rounds performed with slightly modified ARM-PCR. Each of the first two PCR rounds ran approximately 11 cycles with TRBV1-TRBV30 forward and C-beta reverse primers. TCRdb used MiXCR to reprocess the multiplex PCR reads, holding one entry per CDR3 protein. This sample has about 64,000 distinct CDR3 sequences; about three quarters occur once, and the top ten carry around 38%. Material for sequencing was liver tumor tissue from sampling region 4. Subset indicated: tumor region T4, right-lateral pole. These receptors all come from a man aged 40-49 years with primary liver carcinoma and hepatitis B virus infection.

The chain joins TRBV5-1 to TRBJ2-1; 8 nucleotides match TRBD2. The CDR3 covers 15 residues. Germline loops: CDR1 SGHRS, CDR2 YFSETQ. The V segment lost 2 bases and the J segment 5 bases; nucleotides outside the gene matches: 6. The CDR3 here is CASSLGLAGNNEQFF. For the CDR3, the DNA is TGCGCCAGCAGCTTAGGGCTAGCGGGTAACAATGAGCAGTTCTTC.

Concerning this clonotype: At one end, the junction sequence differs from germline, possibly due to a read error. The chain employs TRBV4-2 and TRBJ2-1; D is unclear. The CDR3 covers 15 residues. CDR1 and CDR2 (germline): LGHNA, YNFKEQ. CDR3: CASSPGIGNHNEQSF. The CDR3 DNA reads TGTGCCAGCAGCCCTGGGATAGGGAACCACAATGAGCAGTCCTTC.

As concerns this clonotype: Mismatch with germline at one junction end may stem from a read error. In DNA form, the CDR3 reads TGTGCCAGCAGTTACTCACTAGCGGGAGTCTACAATGAGCGGTACTTC. Translated: CASSYSLAGVYNERYF. The chain is built from TRBV6-2 or TRBV6-3 and TRBJ2-1; 11 positions match TRBD2. Germline CDR1 and CDR2: MNHEY and SVGEGT. The CDR3 extends over 16 amino acids.

Turning to this clonotype: The junction does not match germline at one end; this may be a read error. The chain carries TRBV11-2 and TRBJ2-2, with 9 bases identical to TRBD2. Germline V gene sequence: CDR1 SGHAT, CDR2 FQNNGV. The CDR3 covers 16 residues. This chain's CDR3 is CASGLEASGNIGELFF. In nucleotides, the CDR3 is TGTGCAAGCGGCTTAGAGGCTAGCGGGAACATCGGGGAGCTGTTTTTT.

The rearrangement links TRBV11-2 to TRBJ1-1, with D possibly matching TRBD1 (6 bases). V was pared by 5 bases and J by 13 bases, with 29 bases between. The length of the CDR3 is 16 residues. Per the germline V gene, CDR1 is SGHAT and CDR2 is FQNNGV. The CDR3 region is CASSPSRGLVNTQVFF. The CDR3 region has the DNA TGTGCCAGCAGCCCATCCAGGGGATTGGTGAACACTCAAGTTTTCTTT.

V and J are TRBV4-3 and TRBJ2-1; 10 nucleotides align to TRBD1. Germline V CDR1 and CDR2: LGHNA, YSLEER. V shed 3 bases, J shed 9 bases, and the junction held 11 bases outside the gene matches. The CDR3 is made up of 16 amino acids. DNA of the CDR3: TGCGCCAGCAGCCAGAAGACCGGGACAGGGGCCGGTGAGCAGTTCTTC. Translating gives CASSQKTGTGAGEQFF.

Comments on this clonotype: The germline gene is not matched at one end of the junction; a read error may be the cause. The chain combines TRBV6-1 with TRBJ2-7; no firm D call. CDR3 size: 13 residues. Germline V lookup: CDR1 MNHNS, CDR2 SASEGT. CDR3 sequence reads: CASGVTGLYAQYF. The CDR3 DNA reads TGTGCCAGCGGTGTTACTGGGCTCTACGCGCAGTACTTC.

This clonotype was recorded a few times. Relative to the germline gene, one junction end is altered; a read error may explain this. This chain links TRBV4-1 with TRBJ2-7; TRBD1 matches 9 bases. The CDR3 contains 13 residues. Germline CDR1 is MGHRA and CDR2 is YSYEKL. Here the CDR3 DNA reads TGCTCCAGCAGCCAGTCCCGGGACAGGGCAAAGTACTTC. Translated, it gives CSSSQSRDRAKYF.

This clonotype was counted ten times or more. The chain uses TRBV12-3 or TRBV12-4 and TRBJ2-2, with D possibly TRBD2 on 6 matching bases. The V end lost 6 bases, the J end lost 5 bases, and 22 bases lay between the germline ends. The CDR3 consists of 17 residues. The CDR3 sequence: CASSAGTPVIGTGELFF. DNA of the CDR3: TGTGCCAGCAGCGCCGGGACTCCCGTCATAGGTACCGGGGAGCTGTTTTTT.

This clonotype has a handful of counts. This chain connects TRBV6-2 or TRBV6-3 to TRBJ2-3; 9 bases match TRBD2. The CDR3 extends over 16 amino acids. The J segment lost 2 bases and the V segment lost 2 bases, leaving 5 bases of the junction unmatched. Per germline, CDR1 MNHEY and CDR2 SVGEGT. The CDR3 nucleotides read TGTGCCAGCAGTTACGGTCTAGCGGGAATCACAGATACGCAGTATTTT. Residues: CASSYGLAGITDTQYF.

This clonotype has only one observation. The V gene is TRBV11-3, the J gene TRBJ2-1, with a weak D call TRBD2 (5 bases). The CDR3 contains 13 residues. Germline CDR1 SGHNT, CDR2 YENEEA. The chain's CDR3 is CVSSLDSANEQFF. The CDR3 DNA reads TGTGTCAGTAGCTTAGATAGCGCTAATGAGCAGTTCTTC.

To note about this clonotype: The CDR3 does not close with the conserved phenylalanine or tryptophan, likely indicating a read error. J is TRBJ2-1 and V is TRBV7-6; D might be TRBD2 (6 bases). Trimming took off 1 base at V and 9 bases at J, with 19 bases between the two ends. The CDR3 totals 16 residues. Germline-derived CDR1 and CDR2 are SGHVS and FNYEAQ. CDR3 DNA: TGTGCCAGCAGCTTAGTAGCGGACTACTCGAGAAGTGAGCAGTTCTCA. Residues: CASSLVADYSRSEQFS.

On this clonotype itself: This could be a read error, since a much larger clone is one nucleotide away. This is likely a read error, given that the CDR3 carries no conserved phenylalanine or tryptophan at its end. The limits of the CDR3 on the DNA are not certain, so only TCRdb's listed CDR3 is given. The chain joins TRBV6-1 to TRBJ2-1; the D call of TRBD1 is as the table states it, not checked on the DNA. The CDR3 has 11 residues if both end residues are counted. Looked up from germline, CDR1 is MNHNS and CDR2 is SASEGT. CDR3 residues: CASSEVGGASL.

The chain uses TRBV11-2 and TRBJ1-1, with 7 bases fitting TRBD1. From germline, CDR1 is SGHAT and CDR2 FQNNGV. The CDR3 runs to 16 residues. Trimming at V came to 5 bases and at J to 4 bases, leaving 13 bases not matched to a gene. CDR3 DNA: TGTGCCAGCAGCCCATCCAGGGGGTTGGCTAGCACTGAAGCTTTCTTT. It is translated as CASSPSRGLASTEAFF.

On this clonotype: Likely a read error: the CDR3 ends without its conserved phenylalanine or tryptophan. The chain links TRBV6-2 or TRBV6-3 to TRBJ2-1, with 9 bases identical to TRBD2. Germline V CDR1 and CDR2: MNHEY, SVGEGT. The CDR3 contains 15 residues. With 6 bases clipped from V and 5 bases from J, the junction kept 8 bases outside the gene matches. The CDR3 loop reads CASSPGTSFHNEQFL. CDR3 in DNA: TGTGCCAGCAGCCCTGGGACTAGCTTCCACAATGAGCAGTTCCTC.

As concerns this clonotype: One end of the junction does not line up with germline, which may come from a read error. This chain links TRBV24-1 with TRBJ2-5; 8 positions match TRBD2. The CDR3 consists of 13 residues. Germline values: CDR1 KGHDR, CDR2 SFDVKD. The CDR3 protein is CVTSAGGPETQYF. The CDR3 bases are TGTGTCACCAGTGCGGGGGGCCCAGAGACCCAGTACTTT.

In regard to this clonotype: Given a much more abundant clone one base away, this may be a read error. The V and J genes are TRBV24-1 and TRBJ2-1; the D gene could be TRBD1 or TRBD2 (7 bases each). Looked up from germline, CDR1 is KGHDR and CDR2 is SFDVKD. Trimming removed 1 base at V and 8 bases at J, with 14 bases between. This CDR3 contains 15 residues. CDR3 sequence: CATSDFQAGQYEQFF. The DNA for the CDR3 is TGTGCCACCAGTGATTTTCAAGCGGGACAGTATGAGCAGTTCTTC.

This clonotype was observed many times. The gene calls are TRBV11-2 and TRBJ2-2; no clear D. The V gene lost 5 bases and the J gene lost 3 bases, with 10 bases spanning the gap. Per germline, CDR1 SGHAT and CDR2 FQNNGV. This CDR3 comprises 14 residues. CDR3: CASSTYSDTGELFF. CDR3 DNA: TGTGCCAGCAGCACATACTCGGACACCGGGGAGCTGTTTTTT.

The chain employs TRBV4-3 and TRBJ2-7, with TRBD2 matching over 7 bases. The CDR3 is 15 residues long. The trim removed 4 bases at V and 4 bases at J, leaving 10 bases unmatched. CDR1 LGHNA and CDR2 YSLEER come from the germline V gene. CDR3 in DNA: TGCGCCAGCAGCCCATCCGCGGGAGACGCATACGAGCAGTACTTC. The encoded protein is CASSPSAGDAYEQYF.